The clone carrying this T cell receptor (beta chain) was observed a few times. Its antigen is still unknown. Making the TCR beta libraries involved quantitative 5'-RACE with molecular barcodes. TCRdb fed the 5' RACE reads into MiXCR, producing one record per CDR3 protein. The data hold a few hundred thousand distinct CDR3 sequences, with roughly 20% observed a single time. These data belong to a study of CD8 T cells in ankylosing spondylitis. Study-wide results and limits: Apparently characteristic of ankylosing spondylitis blood was a TCR beta motif (fewer than 10 highly homologous variants). Disease-linked clones were CD8+ and relatively rare in peripheral blood.

The clonotype was recovered from a male donor with ankylosing spondylitis or in good health (not recorded which). Sequenced input: blood, either unsorted or a sorted T cell fraction (not recorded which).

The chain's CDR3 is CASSPPRGYTEAFF. For the CDR3, the DNA is TGTGCCAGCAGTCCACCCAGGGGGTACACTGAAGCTTTCTTT. J is TRBJ1-1 and V is TRBV12-3 or TRBV12-4; 7 bases are a match to TRBD1. V dropped 5 bases and J dropped 3; count of bases not matched to a gene: 6. CDR3 length: 14 residues.